This T cell receptor (beta chain) stems from a study of T cell repertoires in cytomegalovirus infection. Study in general: Epitope selection comprised recently identified HLA-C-restricted CMV epitopes and well-studied HLA-B-restricted CMV epitopes.

As to this clonotype: Its antigen is undetermined.

Study-wide results and caveats: The ex vivo response was dominated by HLA-C-restricted CMV-specific TCR beta clonotypes. Cumulative frequency (of public TCR beta family members) identified carriers of CMV plus the relevant HLA.

One entry per CDR3 protein results from TCRdb running MiXCR on the reads. The sample has roughly 990,000 distinct CDR3 sequences; around 29% are singletons. This CDR3 is built from 13 residues. V lost 3 bases and J lost 4, with 9 bases in between. The TCR sequence derives from a human donor in good health (CMV status not recorded). Some clones in this sample may be carry-over from other donors' samples. V gene TRBV12-3 or TRBV12-4 combines with J gene TRBJ2-5; D not certain. The sample was cultured CD8+ T cells from PBMCs, taken from culture after CMV antigen stimulation. CDR3 sequence (DNA): TGTGCCAGCAGTTTTGAGAGTGGAGAGACCCAGTACTTC. Translated, it gives CASSFESGETQYF.